A single sample gave rise to the 22 T cell receptor beta chains below, sequenced in a study of blood T cell repertoires in COVID-19. Measured with immunoSEQ multiplex PCR; TCRdb has only the in-frame clones, and not every one. The table shows 200,000 to 300,000 clones, with 83% occurring only once. Sequencing was carried out using PBMCs or T cells enriched from blood (not recorded which). The source of these receptors is a woman aged 35 to 49 who had been exposed to COVID-19.

This clone has only a few counts. The chain carries TRBV7-9 and TRBJ2-7, with TRBD1 as a possible D gene (6 bases). The CDR3 spans 12 residues. V lost 2 bases and J lost 9, with 11 bases in between. Germline V CDR1 and CDR2: SEHNR, FQNEAQ (reference sequence). DNA of the CDR3: TGTGCCAGCAGCTTACCCCAGACAGGGCAGTACTTC. It translates to CASSLPQTGQYF.

V is TRBV6-5 and J is TRBJ2-1, with no clear D. The CDR3 covers 12 residues. The V end was cut by 0 bases, the J end by 8 bases, with 5 bases between. Germline V CDR1 and CDR2: MNHEY, SVGAGI. The CDR3 DNA follows: TGTGCCAGCAGTTACTCGATAGATGAGCAGTTCTTC. Protein: CASSYSIDEQFF.

V is TRBV27 and J is TRBJ2-1; 11 bases line up with TRBD2. CDR1 and CDR2 (germline): MNHEY, SMNVEV (reference sequence). This CDR3 spans 16 amino acids. Losses at the gene ends were 3 bases for V and 7 bases for J; bases not matched to a gene: 8. The CDR3 sequence: CASSLVSGGAVNEQFF. The CDR3 DNA sequence: TGTGCCAGCAGTTTGGTTAGCGGGGGGGCCGTAAATGAGCAGTTCTTC.

CDR3 nucleotides: TGTGCCAGCAGTTTCCCGGCTAGCGGGGGGGGAAATACGCAGTATTTT. It is translated as CASSFPASGGGNTQYF. This chain connects TRBV28 to TRBJ2-3, with 12 nucleotides matching TRBD2. The CDR3 spans 16 residues. V gave up 3 bases and J gave up 7 bases; unmatched junction bases: 8. Germline values: CDR1 MDHEN, CDR2 SYDVKM.

The V call is TRBV5-4, the J call TRBJ1-2, with 7 bases fitting TRBD1. The CDR3 length is 16 residues. The V segment lost 0 bases and the J segment 2 bases; nucleotides outside the gene matches: 7. Per the germline V gene, CDR1 is SGHNT and CDR2 is YYREEE (reference sequence). The CDR3 nucleotides read TGTGCCAGCAGCTTGGGGGCCGGGACAGACAACTATGGCTACACCTTC. This translates into CASSLGAGTDNYGYTF.

CDR3 nucleotide sequence: TGCAGTGCTAGTGGGAGCGGGGGGCGCACAGATACGCAGTATTTT. This encodes CSASGSGGRTDTQYF. The rearrangement joins TRBV20-1 to TRBJ2-3; 9 bases line up with TRBD2. The CDR3 has 15 amino acids. Trimming took 3 bases from V and 1 from J; bases not matched to a gene: 5. Germline loops: CDR1 DFQATT, CDR2 SNEGSKA (reference sequence).

The chain employs TRBV7-2 and TRBJ2-3; D possibly corresponds to TRBD2 (5 bases). V was shortened by 5 bases and J by 2 bases, with 20 bases between the two germline ends. The CDR3 runs 17 residues. The germline CDR1 and CDR2 sequences are SGHTA and FQGNSA. This CDR3 is CASSHPVLTTTTDTQYF. CDR3 bases: TGTGCCAGCAGCCATCCAGTGCTGACTACCACCACAGATACGCAGTATTTT. The variable domain in full, completed from reference TRBV7-2 and TRBJ2-3, reads GAGVSQSPSNKVTEKGKDVELRCDPISGHTALYWYRQSLGQGLEFLIYFQGNSAPDKSGLPSDRFSAERTGGSVSTLTIQRTQQEDSAVYLCASSHPVLTTTTDTQYFGPGTRLTVL.

V and J are TRBV7-8 and TRBJ2-7; a weak D match, TRBD1 (6 bases). V was shortened by 5 bases and J by 3 bases, with 17 bases between the two germline ends. Germline lookup yields CDR1 SGHVS and CDR2 FQNEAQ. CDR3 length equals 15 residues. CDR3 protein: CASSRTGQTYYEQYF. The DNA of the CDR3 is TGTGCCAGCAGCCGCACCGGACAGACCTACTACGAGCAGTACTTC.

The V call is TRBV28, the J call TRBJ1-3; D is undetermined. V was shortened by 5 bases and J by 0 bases, with 11 bases between the two germline ends. CDR3 length equals 15 residues. CDR1 is MDHEN and CDR2 is SYDVKM in the germline V gene. CDR3 in DNA: TGTGCCAGCAGTCTCCTCGCGGTCTCTGGAAACACCATATATTTT. This sequence encodes CASSLLAVSGNTIYF.

The chain couples TRBV27 to TRBJ2-5, with D perhaps TRBD2 (6 bases). From germline, CDR1 is MNHEY and CDR2 SMNVEV (reference sequence). V was cut by 2 bases and J by 2 bases, with 15 bases left in between. The CDR3 covers 16 residues. CDR3 in DNA: TGTGCCAGCAGTTTAGTTGGCATGGGGGGACAAGAGACCCAGTACTTC. This codes for CASSLVGMGGQETQYF.

The V call is TRBV7-9, the J call TRBJ1-2; D may be TRBD1 (6 bases). The CDR3 has 12 amino acids. In germline, CDR1 is SEHNR, CDR2 FQNEAQ (reference sequence). Trimming left V 5 bases short and J 6 bases short, with 10 bases between. For the CDR3, the DNA is TGTGCCAGCAGCCACAGGGTCGATGGCTACACCTTC. It translates to CASSHRVDGYTF.

The chain carries TRBV19 and TRBJ2-2, with 10 bases fitting TRBD2. Trimming removed 4 bases from V and 6 bases from J; junction bases left unmatched: 5. CDR1 and CDR2 from the germline V gene are LNHDA and SQIVND (reference sequence). CDR3 length: 15 amino acids. The CDR3 bases are TGTGCCAGTAGTACCCTAGCGGGGGCGTCCGGGGAGCTGTTTTTT. It translates to CASSTLAGASGELFF.

The chain recombines TRBV2 with TRBJ1-2; D gene unclear. Germline assignment: CDR1 SNHLY and CDR2 FYNNEI. The CDR3 covers 14 residues. Trimming removed 0 bases from V and 4 bases from J, with 9 bases in between. The CDR3 bases are TGTGCCAGCAGTGAAGCGCGGTTAGGCTATGGCTACACCTTC. It encodes CASSEARLGYGYTF.

The chain recombines TRBV2 with TRBJ1-6, with 8 bases identical to TRBD1. The CDR3 has 13 amino acids. Per the germline V gene, CDR1 is SNHLY and CDR2 is FYNNEI. The CDR3 loop is CATTTGVNSPLHF. As DNA, the CDR3 is TGTGCGACGACGACAGGGGTAAATTCACCCCTCCACTTT.

The DNA of the CDR3 is TGTGCCAGCAGCCGCACAGGAGAGAACACCGGGGAGCTGTTTTTT. This codes for CASSRTGENTGELFF. The chain couples TRBV6-5 to TRBJ2-2; TRBD1 might be the D (5 bases). CDR3 length equals 15 residues. V lost 6 bases to trimming and J lost 1 base, with 12 bases between them. Germline values: CDR1 MNHEY, CDR2 SVGAGI.

CDR3: CASSLNPGGASTEAFF. The CDR3 coding sequence is TGTGCCAGCAGTTTAAATCCAGGGGGCGCATCCACTGAAGCTTTCTTT. The J gene is TRBJ1-1, the V gene TRBV28; TRBD1 aligns across 8 bases. The CDR3 is made up of 16 amino acids. V was clipped by 2 bases and J by 4 bases; unmatched bases: 9. Germline V lookup: CDR1 MDHEN, CDR2 SYDVKM.

The chain carries TRBV6-5 and TRBJ1-4; 7 bases map to TRBD1. Germline-derived CDR1 and CDR2 are MNHEY and SVGAGI. The CDR3 loop spans 15 amino acids. The V and J ends lost 2 bases and 6 bases, in that order; junction bases with no gene match: 6. The DNA for the CDR3 is TGTGCCAGCAGTTACACCGGGACAGAAGATGAAAAACTGTTTTTT. Translating it yields CASSYTGTEDEKLFF.

This chain joins TRBV9 and TRBJ2-3, with 10 bases fitting TRBD2. Germline-derived CDR1 and CDR2 are SGDLS and YYNGEE. Trimming cost V 0 bases and J 0 bases; bases outside gene matches: 7. The CDR3 is 18 residues long. CDR3 residues: CASSVGLAGDSSTDTQYF. Written as DNA, the CDR3 is TGTGCCAGCAGCGTAGGGCTAGCGGGGGATTCTAGCACAGATACGCAGTATTTT.

This clone was detected a few times. J is TRBJ1-1 and V is TRBV6-2 or TRBV6-3; no clear D gene. Germline V lookup: CDR1 MNHEY, CDR2 SVGEGT. The CDR3 sequence is 14 residues long. V lost 2 bases and J 3 bases, leaving 10 bases between the germline ends. As DNA, the CDR3 is TGTGCCAGCAGTTACGCCACAGTTCACACTGAAGCTTTCTTT. Its protein product is CASSYATVHTEAFF.

This clone showed up just a few times. This rearrangement joins TRBV30 to TRBJ2-7; 8 bases map to TRBD1. The V and J ends lost 5 bases and 7 bases, in that order; junction bases with no gene match: 10. The CDR3 extends over 13 amino acids. Germline assignment: CDR1 GTSNPN and CDR2 SVGIG (reference sequence). The DNA for the CDR3 is TGTGCCTGGGTGACAGGGGAGGCCAAGGAGCAGTACTTC. It yields the protein CAWVTGEAKEQYF.

This chain uses TRBV7-2 with TRBJ1-6, with 8 nucleotides matching TRBD1. Germline V gene data show CDR1 as SGHTA and CDR2 as FQGNSA. This CDR3 spans 15 amino acids. V lost 5 bases to trimming and J lost 6 bases; unmatched junction nucleotides: 6. The DNA for the CDR3 is TGTGCCAGCAGCCCCCTTGGACAGGGTAATTCACCCCTCCACTTT. As protein: CASSPLGQGNSPLHF.

The rearrangement links TRBV7-3 to TRBJ2-3, with TRBD1 identical over 8 bases. CDR1 and CDR2 from the germline V gene are SGHTA and FQGTGA. V lost 2 bases and J lost 4; bases outside the gene matches: 8. The CDR3 is 16 amino acids. The CDR3 coding sequence is TGTGCCAGCAGCTTAGCTGCAGGGGGCTTCCCAGATACGCAGTATTTT. Protein product: CASSLAAGGFPDTQYF.